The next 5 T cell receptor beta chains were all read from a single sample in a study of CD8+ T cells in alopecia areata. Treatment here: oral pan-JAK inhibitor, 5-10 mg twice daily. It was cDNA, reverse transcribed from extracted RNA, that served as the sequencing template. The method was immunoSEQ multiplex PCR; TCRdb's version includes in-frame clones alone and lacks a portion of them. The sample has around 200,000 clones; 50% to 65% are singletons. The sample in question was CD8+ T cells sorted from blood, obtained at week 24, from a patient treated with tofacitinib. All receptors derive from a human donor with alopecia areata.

The CDR3 sequence is CASSLTGGGNSPLHF. The CDR3 DNA reads TGTGCCAGCAGTTTAACGGGGGGAGGAAATTCACCCCTCCACTTT. The rearrangement joins TRBV27 to TRBJ1-6; weak D call: TRBD1 (5 bases). The CDR3 spans 15 residues. Between the trimmed V and J ends, which lost 2 bases and 7 bases, there was a span of 12 bases. Germline V lookup: CDR1 MNHEY, CDR2 SMNVEV (reference sequence).

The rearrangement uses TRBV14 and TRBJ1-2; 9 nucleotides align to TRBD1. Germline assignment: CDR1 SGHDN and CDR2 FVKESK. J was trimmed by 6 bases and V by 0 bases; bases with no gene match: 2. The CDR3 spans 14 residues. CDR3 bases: TGTGCCAGCAGCCAAGAACAGGGGGCCGATGGCTACACCTTC. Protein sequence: CASSQEQGADGYTF.

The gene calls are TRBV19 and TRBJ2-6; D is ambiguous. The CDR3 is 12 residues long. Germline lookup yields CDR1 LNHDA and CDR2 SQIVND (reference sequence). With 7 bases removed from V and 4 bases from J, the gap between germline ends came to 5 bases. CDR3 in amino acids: CASNYGANVLTF. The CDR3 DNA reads TGTGCCAGTAATTACGGGGCCAACGTCCTGACTTTC.

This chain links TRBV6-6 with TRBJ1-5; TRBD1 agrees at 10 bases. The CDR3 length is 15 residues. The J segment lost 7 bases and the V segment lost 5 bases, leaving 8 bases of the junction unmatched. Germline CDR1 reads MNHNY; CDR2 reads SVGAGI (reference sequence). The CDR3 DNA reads TGTGCCAGCAGTCGAGGGACAGGGGACTCCCAGCCCCAGCATTTT. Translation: CASSRGTGDSQPQHF.

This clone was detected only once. The chain's CDR3 is CATSRDQDSYYGYTF. CDR3 DNA sequence: TGTGCCACCAGCAGAGATCAGGACAGCTACTATGGCTACACCTTC. This chain joins TRBV15 and TRBJ1-2; the D gene is possibly TRBD1 (6 bases). The V gene lost 0 bases and the J gene lost 3 bases, with 11 bases spanning the gap. This CDR3 is 15 amino acids long. Per germline, CDR1 LNHNV and CDR2 YYDKDF (reference sequence).